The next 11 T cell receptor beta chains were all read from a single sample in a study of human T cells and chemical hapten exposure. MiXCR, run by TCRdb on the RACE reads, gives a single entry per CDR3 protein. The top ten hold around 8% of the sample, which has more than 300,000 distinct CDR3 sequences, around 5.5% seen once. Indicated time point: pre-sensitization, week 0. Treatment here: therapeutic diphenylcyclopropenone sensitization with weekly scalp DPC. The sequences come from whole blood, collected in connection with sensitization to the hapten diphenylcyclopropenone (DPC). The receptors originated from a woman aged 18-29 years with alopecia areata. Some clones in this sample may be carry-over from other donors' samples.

The CDR3 protein is CSARVTQGEAFF. CDR3 bases: TGCAGTGCTAGAGTTACCCAGGGAGAAGCTTTCTTT. The V and J genes are TRBV20-1 and TRBJ1-1; weak D call: TRBD1 (5 bases). The CDR3 is made up of 12 amino acids. In germline, CDR1 is DFQATT, CDR2 SNEGSKA (reference sequence). Between the trimmed V and J ends, which lost 1 base and 8 bases, there was a span of 11 bases.

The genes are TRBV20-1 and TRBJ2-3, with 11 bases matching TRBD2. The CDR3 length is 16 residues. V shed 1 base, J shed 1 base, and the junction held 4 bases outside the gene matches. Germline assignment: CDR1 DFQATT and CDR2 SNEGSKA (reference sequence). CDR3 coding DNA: TGCAGTGCTAGAGTGACTAGCGGGGCCCGCACAGATACGCAGTATTTT. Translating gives CSARVTSGARTDTQYF.

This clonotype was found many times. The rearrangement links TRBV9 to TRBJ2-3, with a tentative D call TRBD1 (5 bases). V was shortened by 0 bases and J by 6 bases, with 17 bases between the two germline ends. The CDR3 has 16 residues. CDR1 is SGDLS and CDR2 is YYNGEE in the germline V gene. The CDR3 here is CASSVEGHTRPDTQYF. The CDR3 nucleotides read TGTGCCAGCAGCGTAGAAGGACACACACGACCGGATACGCAGTATTTT.

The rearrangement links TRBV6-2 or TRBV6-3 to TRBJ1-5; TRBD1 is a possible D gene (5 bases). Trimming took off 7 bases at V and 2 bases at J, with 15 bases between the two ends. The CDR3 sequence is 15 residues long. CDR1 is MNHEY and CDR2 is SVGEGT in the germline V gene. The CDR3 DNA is TGTGCCAGCACCCCGGGACCTCGGGGCAATCAGCCCCAGCATTTT. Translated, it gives CASTPGPRGNQPQHF.

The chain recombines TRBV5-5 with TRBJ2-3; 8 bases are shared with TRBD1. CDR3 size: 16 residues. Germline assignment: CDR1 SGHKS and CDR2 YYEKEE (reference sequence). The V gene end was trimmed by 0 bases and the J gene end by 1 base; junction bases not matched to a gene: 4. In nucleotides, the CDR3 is TGTGCCAGCAGCTTGGTACCGGGACAGGGCACAGATACGCAGTATTTT. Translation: CASSLVPGQGTDTQYF. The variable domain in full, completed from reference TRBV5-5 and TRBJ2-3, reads DAGVTQSPTHLIKTRGQQVTLRCSPISGHKSVSWYQQVLGQGPQFIFQYYEKEERGRGNFPDRFSARQFPNYSSELNVNALLLGDSALYLCASSLVPGQGTDTQYFGPGTRLTVL.

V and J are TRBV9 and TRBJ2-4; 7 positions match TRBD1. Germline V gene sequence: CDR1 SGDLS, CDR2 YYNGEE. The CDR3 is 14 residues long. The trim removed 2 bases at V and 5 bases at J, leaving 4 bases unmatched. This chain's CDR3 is CASSVAGTENIQYF. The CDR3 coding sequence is TGTGCCAGCAGCGTCGCCGGGACAGAAAACATTCAGTACTTC. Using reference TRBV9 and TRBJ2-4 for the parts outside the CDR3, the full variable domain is DSGVTQTPKHLITATGQRVTLRCSPRSGDLSVYWYQQSLDQGLQFLIQYYNGEERAKGNILERFSAQQFPDLHSELNLSSLELGDSALYFCASSVAGTENIQYFGAGTRLSVL.

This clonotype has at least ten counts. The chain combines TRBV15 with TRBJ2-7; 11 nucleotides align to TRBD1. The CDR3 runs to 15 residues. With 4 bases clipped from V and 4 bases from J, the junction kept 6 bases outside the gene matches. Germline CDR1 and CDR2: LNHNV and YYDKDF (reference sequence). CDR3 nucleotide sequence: TGTGCCACCAGCACTACTGGACAGGGGGCTTACGAGCAGTACTTC. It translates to CATSTTGQGAYEQYF.

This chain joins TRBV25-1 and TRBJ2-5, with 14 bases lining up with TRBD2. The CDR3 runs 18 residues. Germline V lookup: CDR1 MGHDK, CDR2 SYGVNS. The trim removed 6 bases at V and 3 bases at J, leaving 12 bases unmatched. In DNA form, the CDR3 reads TGTGCCAGCAGCGACTTTCGGGGACTAGCGGGGGTAGAAGAGACCCAGTACTTC. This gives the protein CASSDFRGLAGVEETQYF.

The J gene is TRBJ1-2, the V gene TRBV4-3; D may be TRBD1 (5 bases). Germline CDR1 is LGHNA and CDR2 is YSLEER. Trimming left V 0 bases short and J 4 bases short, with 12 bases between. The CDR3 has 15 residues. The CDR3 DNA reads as TGCGCCAGCAGCCAAGAGGTCCAGGGCGGCTATGGCTACACCTTC. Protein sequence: CASSQEVQGGYGYTF.

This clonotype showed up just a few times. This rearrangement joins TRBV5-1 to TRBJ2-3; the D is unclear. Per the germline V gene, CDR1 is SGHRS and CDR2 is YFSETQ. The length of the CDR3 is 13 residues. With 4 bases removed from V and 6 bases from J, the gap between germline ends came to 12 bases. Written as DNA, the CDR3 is TGCGCCAGCAGCCCCAGTAGCAGCGATACGCAGTATTTT. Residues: CASSPSSSDTQYF.

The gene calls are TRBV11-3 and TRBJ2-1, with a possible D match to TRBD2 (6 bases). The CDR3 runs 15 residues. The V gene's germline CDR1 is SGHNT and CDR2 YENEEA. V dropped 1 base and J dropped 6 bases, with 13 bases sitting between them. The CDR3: CASSLARGMANEQFF. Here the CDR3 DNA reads TGTGCCAGCAGCTTAGCCCGGGGGATGGCCAATGAGCAGTTCTTC.